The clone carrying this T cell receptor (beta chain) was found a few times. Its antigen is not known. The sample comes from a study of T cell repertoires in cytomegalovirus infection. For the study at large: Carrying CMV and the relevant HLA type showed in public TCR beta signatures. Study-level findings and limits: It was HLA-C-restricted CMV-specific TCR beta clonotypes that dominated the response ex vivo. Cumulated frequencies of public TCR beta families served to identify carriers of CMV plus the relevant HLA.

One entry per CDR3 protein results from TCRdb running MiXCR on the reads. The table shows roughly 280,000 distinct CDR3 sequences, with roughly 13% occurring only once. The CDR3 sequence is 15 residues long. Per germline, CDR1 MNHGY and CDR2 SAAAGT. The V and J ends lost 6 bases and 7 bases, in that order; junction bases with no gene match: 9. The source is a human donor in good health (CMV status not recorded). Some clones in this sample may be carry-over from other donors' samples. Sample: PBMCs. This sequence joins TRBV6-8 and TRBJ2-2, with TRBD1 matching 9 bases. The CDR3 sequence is CASREPGTGIGELFF. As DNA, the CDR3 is TGTGCCAGCAGAGAACCCGGGACAGGGATCGGGGAGCTGTTTTTT.